This TCR beta chain was profiled in a study of blood T cell repertoires in COVID-19. Study context: Collection of acute and convalescent COVID-19 samples took place in the United States, Italy and Spain. In each case, the material was cDNA or gDNA derived from T cells, B-cell-depleted T cells, or PBMCs.

In the authors' methods: Amplification from reference gene primers served as the basis for estimated nucleated cell counts. Data came from immunoSEQ multiplex PCR; TCRdb stores just in-frame clones and leaves some out. That table supplies the V and J calls and clone size; D and trimming were determined from the DNA. This table holds tens of thousands of clones, about 94% found once. The source of this sequence is a human donor with active COVID-19. The donor label of this sample is uncertain. Sequenced material: peripheral blood.

The CDR3 bases are TGTGCCAGCAGCCAAGATTATGGACTTCATACGCAGTATTTT. It is translated as CASSQDYGLHTQYF. V and J are TRBV3-1 (or the pseudogene TRBV3-2) and TRBJ2-3; TRBD2 is a possible D gene (5 bases). V was shortened by 0 bases and J by 7 bases, with 11 bases between the two germline ends. Germline CDR1 and CDR2: LGHDT and YNNKEL (reference sequence). This CDR3 has 14 amino acids.